What follows is one T cell receptor (beta chain) and its context. This clonotype was counted between two and nine times. It lacks a known antigen. No much larger clonotype is one base removed from it; base qualities were not supplied. This entry comes from a study of T-cell reconstitution after alpha-beta-depleted transplantation in children (dated by TCRdb to the mid-2010s). Concerning the study at large: T-cell immune reconstitution after TCRalphabeta/CD19-depleted allogeneic hematopoietic cell transplantation in children was quantitatively tracked in the study by means of TCR repertoire profiling.

V gives up 2 bases and J gives up 7 bases, and the segment between their germline ends measures 9 bases. The CDR3 sequence holds 12 residues, the cysteine and phenylalanine included. Of the read, only the CDR3 DNA is kept; its 36 bases are in frame from base 1. Via the germline V gene, CDR1 is MNHEY and CDR2 SVGAGI. The treatment or condition label of this sample denotes: allogeneic hematopoietic cell transplantation with graft depleted of TCRalphabeta T cells and CD19 B cells. The children who served as transplant recipients had been given grafts of TCRalphabeta/CD19-depleted allogeneic hematopoietic cells. The research as a whole found: Apparently early alphabetaT-cell count recovery about two months after transplant reportedly relied on only several hundred rapidly expanded clones derived from non-depleted graft cells. In some patients, high TCRbeta diversity at day 60 was attributed to recipient T cells and intrathymic progenitors that had survived conditioning. Over the following months the frequencies of hyperexpanded clones went down, and after one year T-cell counts and TCRbeta diversity were mostly credited to newly produced T cells.

Receptors were amplified or captured by PCR. TCRdb records Illumina HiSeq 2500 as the sequencer. TCR libraries were prepared with molecular barcoding, using unique molecular identifiers to normalize TCRbeta repertoire quantification. TCRdb passed the public sequencing reads through fastp at Q25 and MiXCR, retaining productive beta sequences. Each entry is one CDR3 protein sequence, shown with its most common DNA and genes. The sample has almost 250,000 distinct CDR3 sequences on record, under 30% of them singletons. The leading ten clones occupy 2% to 3% of the sample. The TCR comes from a girl aged 2-10 years with Fanconi anemia, due to receive a stem cell transplant. The material sequenced was PBMCs, taken before TCRalphabeta/CD19-depleted stem cell transplant. The chain couples TRBV6-5 to TRBJ2-7, with TRBD2 perhaps the D gene, on 6 matching bases. The CDR3 amino acid sequence is: CASSYGSGEQYF. The DNA sequence is given as TGTGCCAGCAGTTACGGTAGCGGTGAGCAGTACTTC.